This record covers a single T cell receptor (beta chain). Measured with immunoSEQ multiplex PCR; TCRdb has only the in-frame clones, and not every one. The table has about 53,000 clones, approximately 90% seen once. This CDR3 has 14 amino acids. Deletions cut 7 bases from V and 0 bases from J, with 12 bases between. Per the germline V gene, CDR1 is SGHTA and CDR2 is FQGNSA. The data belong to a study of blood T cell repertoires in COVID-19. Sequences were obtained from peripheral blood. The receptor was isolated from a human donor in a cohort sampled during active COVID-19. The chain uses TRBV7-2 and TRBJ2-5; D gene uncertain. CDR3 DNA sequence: TGTGCCAGCACCCTAAACGAGTACCAAGAGACCCAGTACTTC. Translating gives CASTLNEYQETQYF.